The present TCR beta chain was sequenced within a study of shared clonotypes between healthy human individuals. The germline V gene encodes CDR1 MNHNS and CDR2 SASEGT. Trimming removed 0 bases at V and 11 bases at J, with 20 bases between. The CDR3 spans 16 residues. The table came from immunoSEQ multiplex PCR; TCRdb's copy has only in-frame clones and leaves some out. The sample includes 2 million to 2.5 million clones, 85% to 95% of them seen just once. The chain recombines TRBV6-1 with TRBJ1-5; D possibly corresponds to TRBD1 (5 bases). This TCR derives from a man aged 18-30 years in good health. Some clones in this sample may be carry-over from other donors' samples. The sequencing input was naive CD4+ T cells from PBMCs. Subset described: CD45RA+ positively selected. The CDR3 loop is CASSEALRRDGVSQHF. The CDR3 DNA is TGTGCCAGCAGTGAAGCGCTTCGACGGGACGGGGTGTCCCAGCATTTT.